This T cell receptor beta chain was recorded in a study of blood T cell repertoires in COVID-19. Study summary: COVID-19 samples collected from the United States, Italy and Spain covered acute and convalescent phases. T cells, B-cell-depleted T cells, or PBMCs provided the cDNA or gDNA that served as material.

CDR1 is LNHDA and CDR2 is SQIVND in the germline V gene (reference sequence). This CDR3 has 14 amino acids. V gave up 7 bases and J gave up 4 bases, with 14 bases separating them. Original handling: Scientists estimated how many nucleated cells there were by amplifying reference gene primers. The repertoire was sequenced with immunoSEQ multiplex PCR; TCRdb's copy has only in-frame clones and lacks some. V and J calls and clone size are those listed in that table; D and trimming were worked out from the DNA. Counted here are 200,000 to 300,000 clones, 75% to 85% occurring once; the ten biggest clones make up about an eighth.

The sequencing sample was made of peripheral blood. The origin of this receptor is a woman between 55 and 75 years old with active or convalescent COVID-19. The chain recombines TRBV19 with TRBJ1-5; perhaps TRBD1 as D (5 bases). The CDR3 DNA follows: TGTGCCAGTATTGGCCGGGGGGAAAATCAGCCCCAGCATTTT. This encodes CASIGRGENQPQHF.